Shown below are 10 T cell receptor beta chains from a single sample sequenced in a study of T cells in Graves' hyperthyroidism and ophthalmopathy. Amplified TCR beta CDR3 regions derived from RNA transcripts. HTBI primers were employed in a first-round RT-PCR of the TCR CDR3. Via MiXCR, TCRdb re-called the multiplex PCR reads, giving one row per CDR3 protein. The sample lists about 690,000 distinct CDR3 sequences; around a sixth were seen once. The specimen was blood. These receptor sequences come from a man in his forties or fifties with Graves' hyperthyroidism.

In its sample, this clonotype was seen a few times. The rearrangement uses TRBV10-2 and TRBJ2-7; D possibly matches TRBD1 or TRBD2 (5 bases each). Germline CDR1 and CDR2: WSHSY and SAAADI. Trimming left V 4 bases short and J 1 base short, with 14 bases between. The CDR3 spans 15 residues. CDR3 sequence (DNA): TGCGCCAGCAGTGCGACCGGGACGGGGTCCTACGAGCAGTACTTC. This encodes CASSATGTGSYEQYF.

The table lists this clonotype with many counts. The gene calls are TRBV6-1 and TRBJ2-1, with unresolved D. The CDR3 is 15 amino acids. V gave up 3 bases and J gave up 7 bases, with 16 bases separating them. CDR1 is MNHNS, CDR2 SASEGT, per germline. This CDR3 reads CASSDLILAGNEQFF. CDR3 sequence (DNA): TGTGCCAGCAGTGACCTAATCCTGGCTGGGAATGAGCAGTTCTTC.

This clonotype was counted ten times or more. Written as DNA, the CDR3 is TGTGCCAGCAGCTTAGCCACAGGGCTTTACACTGAAGCTTTCTTT. This gives the protein CASSLATGLYTEAFF. The chain uses TRBV7-9 and TRBJ1-1; TRBD1 might be the D (6 bases). V shed 0 bases and J shed 3 bases, with 11 bases lying between them. From germline, CDR1 is SEHNR and CDR2 FQNEAQ (reference sequence). The CDR3 covers 15 residues.

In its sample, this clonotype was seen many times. CDR3 nucleotide sequence: TGTGCCAGTAGTACGCCGAGTAGGGTTGGGGCCAACGTCCTGACTTTC. This encodes CASSTPSRVGANVLTF. The chain has TRBV19 and TRBJ2-6; D not resolved. The CDR3 runs to 16 residues. The V gene's germline CDR1 is LNHDA and CDR2 SQIVND (reference sequence). Trimming cost V 4 bases and J 3 bases, with 13 bases left between them.

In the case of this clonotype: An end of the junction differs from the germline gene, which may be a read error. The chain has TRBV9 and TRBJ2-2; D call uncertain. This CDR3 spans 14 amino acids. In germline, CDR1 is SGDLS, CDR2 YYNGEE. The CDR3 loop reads CDSSVGREGGELFF. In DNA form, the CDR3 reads TGTGACAGCAGCGTCGGAAGGGAAGGCGGGGAGCTGTTTTTT.

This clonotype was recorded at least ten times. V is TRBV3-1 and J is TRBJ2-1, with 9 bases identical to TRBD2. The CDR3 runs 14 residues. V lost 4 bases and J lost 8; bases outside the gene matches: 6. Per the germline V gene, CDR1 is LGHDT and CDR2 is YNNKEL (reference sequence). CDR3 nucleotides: TGTGCCAGCAGCCGAAGCGGGAGGATCGATGAGCAGTTCTTC. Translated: CASSRSGRIDEQFF.

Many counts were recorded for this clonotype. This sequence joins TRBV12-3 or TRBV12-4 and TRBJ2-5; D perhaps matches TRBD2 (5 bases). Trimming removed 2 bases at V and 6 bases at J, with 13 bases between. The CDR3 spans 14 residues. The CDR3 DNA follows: TGTGCCAGCAGTTTATATCGGGGTCAGAAGACCCAGTACTTC. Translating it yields CASSLYRGQKTQYF.

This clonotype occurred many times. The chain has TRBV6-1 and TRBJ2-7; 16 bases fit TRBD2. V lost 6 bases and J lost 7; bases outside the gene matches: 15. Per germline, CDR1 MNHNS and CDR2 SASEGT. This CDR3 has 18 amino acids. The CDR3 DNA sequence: TGTGCCAGCAGGTCCGGGACTAGCGGGAGGGCCTTCCTGGAAGAGCAGTACTTC. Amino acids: CASRSGTSGRAFLEEQYF.

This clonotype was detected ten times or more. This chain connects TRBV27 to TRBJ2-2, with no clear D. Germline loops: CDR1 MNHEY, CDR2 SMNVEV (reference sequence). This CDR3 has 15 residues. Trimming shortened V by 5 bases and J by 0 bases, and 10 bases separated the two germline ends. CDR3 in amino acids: CASSPSAANTGELFF. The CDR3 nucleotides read TGTGCCAGCAGTCCCTCGGCCGCGAACACCGGGGAGCTGTTTTTT.

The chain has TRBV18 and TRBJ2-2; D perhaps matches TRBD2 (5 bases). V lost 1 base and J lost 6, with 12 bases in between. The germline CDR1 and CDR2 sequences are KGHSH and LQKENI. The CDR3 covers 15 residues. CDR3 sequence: CASSPRNGKSGELFF. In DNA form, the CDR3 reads TGTGCCAGCTCACCACGCAACGGGAAGTCCGGGGAGCTGTTTTTT.